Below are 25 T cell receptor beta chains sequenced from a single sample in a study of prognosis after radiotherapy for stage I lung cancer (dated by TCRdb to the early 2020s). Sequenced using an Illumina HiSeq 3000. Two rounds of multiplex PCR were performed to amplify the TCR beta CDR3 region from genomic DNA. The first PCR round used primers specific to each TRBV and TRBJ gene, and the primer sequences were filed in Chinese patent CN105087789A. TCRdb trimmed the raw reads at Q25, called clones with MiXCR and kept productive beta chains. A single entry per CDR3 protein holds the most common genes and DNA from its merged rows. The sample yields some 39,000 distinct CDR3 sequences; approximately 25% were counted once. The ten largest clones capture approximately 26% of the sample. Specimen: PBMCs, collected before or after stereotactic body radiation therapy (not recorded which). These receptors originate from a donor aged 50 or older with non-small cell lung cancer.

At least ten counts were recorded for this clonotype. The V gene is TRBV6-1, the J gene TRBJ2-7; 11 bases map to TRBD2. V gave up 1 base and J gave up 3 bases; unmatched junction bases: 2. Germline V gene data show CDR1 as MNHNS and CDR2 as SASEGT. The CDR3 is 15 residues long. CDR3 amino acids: CASSEGLAGGYEQYF. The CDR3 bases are TGTGCCAGCAGTGAAGGGCTAGCGGGGGGCTACGAGCAGTACTTC.

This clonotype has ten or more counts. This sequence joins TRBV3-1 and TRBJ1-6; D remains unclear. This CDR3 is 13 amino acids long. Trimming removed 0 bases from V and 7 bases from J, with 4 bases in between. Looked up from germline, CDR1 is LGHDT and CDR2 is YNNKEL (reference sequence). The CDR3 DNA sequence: TGTGCCAGCAGCCAAGAACAAAATTCACCCCTCCACTTT. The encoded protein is CASSQEQNSPLHF.

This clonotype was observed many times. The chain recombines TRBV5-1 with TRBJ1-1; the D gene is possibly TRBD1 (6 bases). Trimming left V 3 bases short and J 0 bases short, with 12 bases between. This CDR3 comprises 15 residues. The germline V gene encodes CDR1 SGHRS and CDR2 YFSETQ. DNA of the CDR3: TGCGCCAGCAGCTGGACTGGGACACTGAACACTGAAGCTTTCTTT. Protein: CASSWTGTLNTEAFF.

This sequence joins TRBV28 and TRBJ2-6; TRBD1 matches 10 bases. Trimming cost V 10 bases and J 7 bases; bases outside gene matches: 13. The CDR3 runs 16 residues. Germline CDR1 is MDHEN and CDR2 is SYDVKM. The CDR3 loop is CAISDRGLFGANVLTF. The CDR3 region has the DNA TGTGCCATCTCCGACAGGGGGCTTTTTGGCGCCAACGTCCTGACTTTC. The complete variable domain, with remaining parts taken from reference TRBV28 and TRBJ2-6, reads DVKVTQSSRYLVKRTGEKVFLECVQDMDHENMFWYRQDPGLGLRLIYFSYDVKMKEKGDIPEGYSVSREKKERFSLILESASTNQTSMYLCAISDRGLFGANVLTFGAGSRLTVL.

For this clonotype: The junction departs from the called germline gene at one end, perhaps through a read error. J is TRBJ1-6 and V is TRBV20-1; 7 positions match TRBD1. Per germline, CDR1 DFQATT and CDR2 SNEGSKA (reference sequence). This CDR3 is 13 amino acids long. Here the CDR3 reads CSARDLGGTKVYF. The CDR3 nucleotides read TGCAGTGCTAGAGATTTAGGGGGCACCAAGGTCTACTTT.

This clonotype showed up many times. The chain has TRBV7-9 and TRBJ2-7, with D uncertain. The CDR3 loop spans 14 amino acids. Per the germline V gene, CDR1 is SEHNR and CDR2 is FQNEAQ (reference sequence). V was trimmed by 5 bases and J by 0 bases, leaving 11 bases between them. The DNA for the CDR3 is TGTGCCAGCAGCCCACCAGGTCACTCCTACGAGCAGTACTTC. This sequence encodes CASSPPGHSYEQYF.

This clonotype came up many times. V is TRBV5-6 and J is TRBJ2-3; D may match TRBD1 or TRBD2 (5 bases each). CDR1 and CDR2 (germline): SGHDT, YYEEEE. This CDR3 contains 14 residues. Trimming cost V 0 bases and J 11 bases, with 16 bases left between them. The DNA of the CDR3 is TGTGCCAGCAGCTTGGAACTGGGGAGAGGGGAGCAGTATTTT. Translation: CASSLELGRGEQYF.

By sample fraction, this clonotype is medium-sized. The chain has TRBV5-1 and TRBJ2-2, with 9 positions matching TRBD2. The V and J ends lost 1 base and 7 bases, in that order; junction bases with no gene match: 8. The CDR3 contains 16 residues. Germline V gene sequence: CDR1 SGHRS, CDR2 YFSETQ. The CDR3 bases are TGCGCCAGCAGCTTGCGAGCGGGGGGTACGATCGGGGAGCTGTTTTTT. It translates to CASSLRAGGTIGELFF. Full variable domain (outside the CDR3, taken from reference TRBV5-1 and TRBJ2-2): KAGVTQTPRYLIKTRGQQVTLSCSPISGHRSVSWYQQTPGQGLQFLFEYFSETQRNKGNFPGRFSGRQFSNSRSEMNVSTLELGDSALYLCASSLRAGGTIGELFFGEGSRLTVL.

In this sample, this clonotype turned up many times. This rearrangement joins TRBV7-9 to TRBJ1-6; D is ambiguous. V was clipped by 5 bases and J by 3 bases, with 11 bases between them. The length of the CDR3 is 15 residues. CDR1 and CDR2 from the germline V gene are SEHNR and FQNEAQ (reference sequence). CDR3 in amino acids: CASSPDGRYNSPLHF. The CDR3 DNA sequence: TGTGCCAGCAGCCCTGACGGCCGCTATAATTCACCCCTCCACTTT.

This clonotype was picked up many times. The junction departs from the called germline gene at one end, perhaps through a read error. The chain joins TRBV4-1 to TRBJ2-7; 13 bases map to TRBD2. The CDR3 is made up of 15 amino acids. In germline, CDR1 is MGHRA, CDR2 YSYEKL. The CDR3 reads CASSQDWTGTSGKSF. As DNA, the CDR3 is TGCGCCAGCAGCCAAGATTGGACCGGGACTAGCGGGAAATCGTTC.

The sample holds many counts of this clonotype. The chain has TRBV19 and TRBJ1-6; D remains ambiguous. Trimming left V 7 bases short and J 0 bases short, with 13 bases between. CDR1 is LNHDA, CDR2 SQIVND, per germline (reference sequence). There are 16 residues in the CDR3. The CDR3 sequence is CASTPSQSSYNSPLHF. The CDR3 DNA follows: TGTGCCAGTACCCCGTCACAGAGCTCCTATAATTCACCCCTCCACTTT.

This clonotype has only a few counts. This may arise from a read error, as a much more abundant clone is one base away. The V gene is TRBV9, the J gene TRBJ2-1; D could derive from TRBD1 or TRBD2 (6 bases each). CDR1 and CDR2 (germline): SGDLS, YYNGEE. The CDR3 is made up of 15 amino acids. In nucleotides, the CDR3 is TGTGTCAGCAGCGTAGTCGGGGGCACCTACAATGAGCAGTTCTTC. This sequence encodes CVSSVVGGTYNEQFF. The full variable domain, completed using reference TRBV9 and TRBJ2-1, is DSGVTQTPKHLITATGQRVTLRCSPRSGDLSVYWYQQSLDQGLQFLIQYYNGEERAKGNILERFSAQQFPDLHSELNLSSLELGDSALYFCVSSVVGGTYNEQFFGPGTRLTVL.

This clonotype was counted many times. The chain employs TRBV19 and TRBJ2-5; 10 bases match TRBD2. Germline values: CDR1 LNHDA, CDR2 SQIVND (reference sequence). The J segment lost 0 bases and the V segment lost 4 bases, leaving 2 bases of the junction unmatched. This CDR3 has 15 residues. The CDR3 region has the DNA TGTGCCAGTAGTAGGACTAGCGGTGACCAAGAGACCCAGTACTTC. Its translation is CASSRTSGDQETQYF.

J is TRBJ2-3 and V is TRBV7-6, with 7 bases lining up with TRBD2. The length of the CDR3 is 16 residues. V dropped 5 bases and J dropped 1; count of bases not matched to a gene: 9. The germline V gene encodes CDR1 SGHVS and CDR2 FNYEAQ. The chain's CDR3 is CASSLTTGLGTDTQYF. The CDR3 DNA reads TGTGCCAGCAGCCTCACAACCGGACTAGGCACAGATACGCAGTATTTT.

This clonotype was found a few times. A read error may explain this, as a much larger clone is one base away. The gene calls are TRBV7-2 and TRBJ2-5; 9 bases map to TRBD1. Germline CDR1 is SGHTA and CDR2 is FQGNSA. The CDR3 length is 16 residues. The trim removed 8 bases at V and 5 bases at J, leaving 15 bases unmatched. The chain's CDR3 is CASGAEGQGHSETQYF. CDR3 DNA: TGTGCCAGCGGCGCCGAGGGACAGGGTCATTCGGAGACCCAGTACTTC.

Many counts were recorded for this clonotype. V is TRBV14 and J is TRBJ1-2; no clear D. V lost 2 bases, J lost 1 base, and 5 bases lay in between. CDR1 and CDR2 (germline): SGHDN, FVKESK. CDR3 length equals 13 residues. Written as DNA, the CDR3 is TGTGCCAGCAGCCAAAATCTTAACTATGGCTACACCTTC. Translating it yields CASSQNLNYGYTF.

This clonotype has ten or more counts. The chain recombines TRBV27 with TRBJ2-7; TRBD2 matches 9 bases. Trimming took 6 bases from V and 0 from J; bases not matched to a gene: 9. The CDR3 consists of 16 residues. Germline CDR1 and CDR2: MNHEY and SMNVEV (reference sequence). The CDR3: CASSSQAGGYSYEQYF. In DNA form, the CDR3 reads TGTGCCAGCAGCTCTCAAGCGGGGGGCTACTCCTACGAGCAGTACTTC.

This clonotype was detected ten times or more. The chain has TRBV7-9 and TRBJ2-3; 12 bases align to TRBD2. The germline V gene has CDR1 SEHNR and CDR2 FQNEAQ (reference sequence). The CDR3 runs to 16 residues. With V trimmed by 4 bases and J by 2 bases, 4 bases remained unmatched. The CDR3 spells CASSWTSGMLTDTQYF. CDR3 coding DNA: TGTGCCAGCAGCTGGACTAGCGGGATGCTCACAGATACGCAGTATTTT. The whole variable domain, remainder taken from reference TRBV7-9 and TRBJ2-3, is DTGVSQNPRHKITKRGQNVTFRCDPISEHNRLYWYRQTLGQGPEFLTYFQNEAQLEKSRLLSDRFSAERPKGSFSTLEIQRTEQGDSAMYLCASSWTSGMLTDTQYFGPGTRLTVL.

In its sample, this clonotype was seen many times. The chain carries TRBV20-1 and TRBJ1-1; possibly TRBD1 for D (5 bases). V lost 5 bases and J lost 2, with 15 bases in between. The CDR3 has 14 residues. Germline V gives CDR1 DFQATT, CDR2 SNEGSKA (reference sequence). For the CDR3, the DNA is TGCAGTGCTGGTAAAACCGGGGGTAACACTGAAGCTTTCTTT. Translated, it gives CSAGKTGGNTEAFF.

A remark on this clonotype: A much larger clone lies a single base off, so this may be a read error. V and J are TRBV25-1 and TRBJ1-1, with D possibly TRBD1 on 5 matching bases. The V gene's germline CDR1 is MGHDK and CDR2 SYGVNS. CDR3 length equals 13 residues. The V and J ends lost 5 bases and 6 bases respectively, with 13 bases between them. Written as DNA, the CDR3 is TGTGCCAGCAGTCCCAAACAGGTGTCTGAAGCTTTCTTT. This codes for CASSPKQVSEAFF.

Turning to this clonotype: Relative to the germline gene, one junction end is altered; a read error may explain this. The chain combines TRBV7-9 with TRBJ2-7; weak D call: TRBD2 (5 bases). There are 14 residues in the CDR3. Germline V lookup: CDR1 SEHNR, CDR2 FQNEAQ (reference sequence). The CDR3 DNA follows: TGTGCCAACAGCTACACGAGGGTAATATACGAGCAGTACTTC. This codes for CANSYTRVIYEQYF.

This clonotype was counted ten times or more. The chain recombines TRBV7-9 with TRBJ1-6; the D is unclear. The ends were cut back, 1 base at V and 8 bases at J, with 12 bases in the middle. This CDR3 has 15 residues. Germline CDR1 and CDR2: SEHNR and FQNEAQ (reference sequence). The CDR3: CASSLGSLGDSPLHF. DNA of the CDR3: TGTGCCAGCAGCTTAGGGAGCTTGGGTGATTCACCCCTCCACTTT.

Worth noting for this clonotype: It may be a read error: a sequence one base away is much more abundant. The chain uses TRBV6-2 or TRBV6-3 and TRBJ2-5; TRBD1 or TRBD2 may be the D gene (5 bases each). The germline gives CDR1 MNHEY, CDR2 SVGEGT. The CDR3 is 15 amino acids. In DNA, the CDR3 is TGTGCCTGCAGTTACGGGACCTCGGAATTGGAGACCCAGTACTTC. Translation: CACSYGTSELETQYF.

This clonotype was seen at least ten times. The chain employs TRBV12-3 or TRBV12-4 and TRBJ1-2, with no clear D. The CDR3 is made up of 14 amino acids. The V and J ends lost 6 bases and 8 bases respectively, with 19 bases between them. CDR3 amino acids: CASRTDRLLGGYTF. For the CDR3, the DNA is TGTGCCAGCAGAACGGACCGCTTACTGGGAGGCTACACCTTC.

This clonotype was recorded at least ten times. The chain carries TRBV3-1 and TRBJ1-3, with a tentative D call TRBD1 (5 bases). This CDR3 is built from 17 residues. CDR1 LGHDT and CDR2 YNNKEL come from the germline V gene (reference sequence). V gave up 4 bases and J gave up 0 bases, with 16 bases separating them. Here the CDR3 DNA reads TGTGCCAGCAGCCGGTCAGGGACGGCCTACTCTGGAAACACCATATATTTT. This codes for CASSRSGTAYSGNTIYF.